The clone carrying this TCR beta chain showed up just a few times. Reverse transcription of all isolated RNA meant that expressed TCRB transcripts were sequenced. The table came from immunoSEQ multiplex PCR; TCRdb's copy has only in-frame clones and leaves some out. There are 350,000 or so clones in the sample; around a fifth occur only once, and under 0.055% lies in the top ten. This specimen comes from a study of beta chain features in type 1 diabetes. Turning to the study itself: All samples together contributed 90 million to 130 million sorted cells for examination.

The CDR3 loop spans 14 amino acids. Looked up from germline, CDR1 is SGHRS and CDR2 is YFSETQ. Deletions cut 3 bases from V and 5 bases from J, with 14 bases between. This TCR derives from a woman aged 18 to 35 in good health. The sample comprised naive CD4+ T cells from blood. The chain couples TRBV5-1 to TRBJ2-5; D is possibly TRBD1 (5 bases). The CDR3 region is CASSYRLSGETQYF. The CDR3 DNA reads as TGCGCCAGCAGCTACAGGCTTTCAGGGGAGACCCAGTACTTC. Variable domain in full (rest from reference TRBV5-1 and TRBJ2-5): KAGVTQTPRYLIKTRGQQVTLSCSPISGHRSVSWYQQTPGQGLQFLFEYFSETQRNKGNFPGRFSGRQFSNSRSEMNVSTLELGDSALYLCASSYRLSGETQYFGPGTRLLVL.